One sample yielded the 2 T cell receptor beta chains listed below, sequenced in a study of cytomegalovirus exposure and HLA in healthy donors. PCR primers comprised 60 Vbeta and 13 Jbeta primers. Assay used: immunoSEQ multiplex PCR; TCRdb lists only in-frame clones, some missing. The sample includes some 160,000 clones, 80% seen only once; the top ten take around 6.5%. What was sequenced was PBMCs. The receptors originated from a male donor in good health and CMV-seropositive.

This chain uses TRBV5-1 with TRBJ2-4, with a tentative D call TRBD2 (5 bases). Germline CDR1 is SGHRS and CDR2 is YFSETQ. The V end lost 1 base, the J end lost 8 bases, and 28 bases lay between the germline ends. The CDR3 spans 19 residues. In DNA, the CDR3 is TGCGCCAGCAGCTTGAGGTCTAGCACCGGAAATTTTGCGTGGCACATTCAGTACTTC. This gives the protein CASSLRSSTGNFAWHIQYF.

The gene calls are TRBV11-3 and TRBJ2-2; D might be TRBD1 (5 bases). The germline gives CDR1 SGHNT, CDR2 YENEEA. The CDR3 is 14 residues long. V was shortened by 5 bases and J by 1 base, with 8 bases between the two germline ends. The DNA for the CDR3 is TGTGCCAGCAGCCCCGGACAGAACACCGGGGAGCTGTTTTTT. Amino acid sequence: CASSPGQNTGELFF.